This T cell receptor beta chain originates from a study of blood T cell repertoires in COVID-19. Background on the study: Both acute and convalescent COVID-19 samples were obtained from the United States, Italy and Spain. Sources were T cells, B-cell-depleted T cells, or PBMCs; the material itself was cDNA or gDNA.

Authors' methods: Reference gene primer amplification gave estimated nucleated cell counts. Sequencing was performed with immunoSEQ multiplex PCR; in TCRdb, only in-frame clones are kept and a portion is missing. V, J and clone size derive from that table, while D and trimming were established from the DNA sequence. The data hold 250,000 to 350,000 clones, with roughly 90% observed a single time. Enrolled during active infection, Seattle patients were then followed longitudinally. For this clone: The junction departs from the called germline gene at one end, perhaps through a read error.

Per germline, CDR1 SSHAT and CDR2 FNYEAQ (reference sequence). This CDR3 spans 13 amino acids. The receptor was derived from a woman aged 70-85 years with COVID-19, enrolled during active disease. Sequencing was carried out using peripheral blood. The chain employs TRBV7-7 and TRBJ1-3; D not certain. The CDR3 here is CASSLGPGNTIYF. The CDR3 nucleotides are TGTGCCAGCAGCTTAGGGCCTGGCAACACCATATATTTT.